This T cell receptor beta chain originates from a study of PD-L1 blockade in urothelial cancer. Turning to the study itself: About 90% of the roughly 29 patients were men with bladder-origin urothelial cancer. Blood analysis was done at 3 weeks (second dose) and 6 weeks after treatment began. Blood samples had a median of around 140,000 T cells, 80,000 to 85,000 unique TCRs, and clonality approximately 0.086.

The ends lost 3 bases at V and 6 bases at J; junction bases unmatched: 15. Per the germline V gene, CDR1 is SGHRS and CDR2 is YFSETQ. This CDR3 contains 18 residues. The time point: pretreatment peripheral blood. The table came from immunoSEQ multiplex PCR; TCRdb's copy has only in-frame clones and leaves some out. This table has tens of thousands of clones, over 65% appearing once. The source is a man aged 60 to 69 with urothelial cancer. This chain uses TRBV5-1 with TRBJ2-2; the match to TRBD2 covers 9 bases. This material consisted of PBMCs, taken around atezolizumab (anti-PD-L1) treatment. The CDR3 DNA reads TGCGCCAGCAGCTCCTTCATGCTGGGCGGGAGGGCCGCCGGGGAGCTGTTTTTT. It specifies CASSSFMLGGRAAGELFF.